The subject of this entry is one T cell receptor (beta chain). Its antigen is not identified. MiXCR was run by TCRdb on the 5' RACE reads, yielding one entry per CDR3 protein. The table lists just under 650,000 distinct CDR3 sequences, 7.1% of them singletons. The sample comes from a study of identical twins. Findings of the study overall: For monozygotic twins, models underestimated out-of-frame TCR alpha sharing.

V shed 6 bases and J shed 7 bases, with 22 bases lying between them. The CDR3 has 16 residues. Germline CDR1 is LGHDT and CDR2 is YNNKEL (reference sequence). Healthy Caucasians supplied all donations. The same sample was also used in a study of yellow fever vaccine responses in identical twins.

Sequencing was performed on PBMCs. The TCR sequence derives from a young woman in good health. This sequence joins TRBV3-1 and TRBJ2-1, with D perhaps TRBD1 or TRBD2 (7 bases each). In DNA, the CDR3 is TGTGCCAGCAGGGGGGCTCAGGGGGGGGCGCGAAATGAGCAGTTCTTC. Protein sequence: CASRGAQGGARNEQFF.